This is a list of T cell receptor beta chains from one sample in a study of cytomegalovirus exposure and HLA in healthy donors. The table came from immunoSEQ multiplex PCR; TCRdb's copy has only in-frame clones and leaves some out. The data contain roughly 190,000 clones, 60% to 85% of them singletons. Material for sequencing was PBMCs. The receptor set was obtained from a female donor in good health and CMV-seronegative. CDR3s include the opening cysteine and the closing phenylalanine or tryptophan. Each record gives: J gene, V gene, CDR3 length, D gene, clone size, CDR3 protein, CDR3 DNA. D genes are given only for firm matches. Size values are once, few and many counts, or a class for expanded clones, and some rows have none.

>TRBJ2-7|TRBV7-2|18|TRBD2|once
CASSLHPGLAGGHYEQYF
TGTGCCAGCAGCCTTCATCCGGGACTAGCGGGGGGCCACTACGAGCAGTACTTC
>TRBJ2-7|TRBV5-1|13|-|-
CASSFRVANEQYF
TGCGCCAGCAGCTTCCGAGTCGCTAACGAGCAGTACTTC
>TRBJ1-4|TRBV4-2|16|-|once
CASSLRGGGTNEKLFF
TGTGCCAGCAGCTTACGGGGAGGAGGGACTAATGAAAAACTGTTTTTT
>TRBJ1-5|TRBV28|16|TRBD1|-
CASTRSDRGGNQPQHF
TGTGCCAGCACCCGATCGGACAGGGGAGGCAATCAGCCCCAGCATTTT
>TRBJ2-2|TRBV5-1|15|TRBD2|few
CASSFELTSGGELFF
TGCGCCAGCAGCTTCGAACTGACTAGCGGGGGGGAGCTGTTTTTT
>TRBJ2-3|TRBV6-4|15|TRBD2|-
CASSATSGGADTQYF
TGTGCCAGCAGTGCGACTAGCGGGGGGGCAGATACGCAGTATTTT
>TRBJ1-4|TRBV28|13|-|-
CAGAGTPDEKLFF
TGTGCCGGTGCGGGGACCCCGGATGAAAAACTGTTTTTT
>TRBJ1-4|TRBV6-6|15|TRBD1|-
CASRTPDRGYEKLFF
TGTGCCAGCAGGACGCCAGACAGGGGGTATGAAAAACTGTTTTTT
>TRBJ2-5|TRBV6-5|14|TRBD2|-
CASSLGTSQETQYF
TGTGCCAGCAGTTTGGGGACTAGTCAAGAGACCCAGTACTTC
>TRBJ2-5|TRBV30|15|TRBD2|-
CAWTIGAGGQGTQYF
TGTGCCTGGACCATAGGAGCGGGAGGGCAAGGGACCCAGTACTTC
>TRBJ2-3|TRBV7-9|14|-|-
CASIPGDSTDTQYF
TGTGCCAGCATTCCGGGAGATAGCACAGATACGCAGTATTTT
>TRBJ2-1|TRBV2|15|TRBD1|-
CASTFGTGGYNEQLF
TGTGCCAGCACCTTCGGGACAGGGGGTTACAATGAGCAGCTCTTC
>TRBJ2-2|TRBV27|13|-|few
CASSPYTVGELFF
TGTGCCAGCAGTCCCTATACGGTCGGGGAGCTGTTTTTT
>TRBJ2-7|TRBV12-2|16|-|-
CASRKRGRLVSYEQYF
TGTGCAAGTCGCAAAAGGGGGCGACTAGTATCCTACGAGCAGTACTTC
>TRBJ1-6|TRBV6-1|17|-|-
CASSEEGWGSYNSPLHF
TGTGCCAGCAGTGAAGAGGGGTGGGGCTCCTATAATTCACCCCTCCACTTT
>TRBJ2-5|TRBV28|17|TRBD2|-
CASSLGSTSGAQETQYF
TGTGCCAGCAGTTTGGGGAGTACTAGCGGTGCCCAAGAGACCCAGTACTTC
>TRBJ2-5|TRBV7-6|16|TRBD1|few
CASSLGFGTAQETQYF
TGTGCCAGCAGCTTAGGCTTTGGGACAGCGCAAGAGACCCAGTACTTC
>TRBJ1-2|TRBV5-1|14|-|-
CASSLDSLNYGYTF
TGCGCCAGCAGCTTGGACAGCCTAAACTATGGCTACACCTTC
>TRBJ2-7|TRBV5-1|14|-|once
CASTGSSEPYEQYF
TGCGCCAGCACCGGGTCCTCCGAACCCTACGAGCAGTACTTC
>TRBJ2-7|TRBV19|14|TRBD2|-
CASRFGTSIGEQYF
TGTGCCAGTAGATTCGGGACTAGCATTGGCGAGCAGTACTTC
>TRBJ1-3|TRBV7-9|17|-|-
CASSATGRDYSGNTIYF
TGTGCCAGCAGCGCGACTGGACGGGATTACTCTGGAAACACCATATATTTT